These T cell receptor beta chains were read from a single sample in a study of CD8+ T cells in alopecia areata. Sequencing used immunoSEQ multiplex PCR; TCRdb keeps in-frame clones, though not all of them. The data hold about 190,000 clones, with roughly 70% observed a single time. The material was CD4+ T cells sorted from blood, obtained between weeks 49 and 50, from a patient treated with tofacitinib. These receptors originate from a human donor with alopecia areata. Both conserved end residues are part of each CDR3. The D gene is left open where the match is weak. Not every row has a clone size; where given, it reads once, few, many or a size class.

clone size	V gene	J gene	D gene	CDR3 DNA	CDR3 protein
-	TRBV7-2	TRBJ1-2	-	TGTGCCAGCAACCCATTAATCGGGGGCGACTATGGCTACACCTTC	CASNPLIGGDYGYTF
-	TRBV29-1	TRBJ2-3	TRBD1	TGCAGCGTTGACAGGGACAGGTCTAGCACAGATACGCAGTATTTT	CSVDRDRSSTDTQYF
-	TRBV30	TRBJ1-5	-	TGTGCCTGGAATCGCGCCGTAGATCAGCCCCAGCATTTT	CAWNRAVDQPQHF
-	TRBV5-6	TRBJ2-7	-	TGTGCCAGCAGCTTGGTTCCAGCAAACTCCTACGAGCAGTACTTC	CASSLVPANSYEQYF
-	TRBV7-2	TRBJ2-1	TRBD2	TGTGCCAGCAGCTTAGGGACTAGCGCACAGTTCTTC	CASSLGTSAQFF
-	TRBV7-9	TRBJ1-1	-	TGTGCCAGCGGCCACGACGGGGGGACTGAAGCTTTCTTT	CASGHDGGTEAFF
-	TRBV30	TRBJ1-5	TRBD1	TGTGCCTGGAGGGGACAGGGAGGGAGTCAGCCCCAGCATTTT	CAWRGQGGSQPQHF
once	TRBV25-1	TRBJ2-5	-	TGTGCCAGCAGTGCCCACCCGGGGGAGACCCAGTACTTC	CASSAHPGETQYF
-	TRBV4-3	TRBJ2-1	TRBD2	TGCGCCAGCAGCCGAGAGGGCGAGGCTAGCGGGGGGACGCAGTTCTTC	CASSREGEASGGTQFF
few	TRBV29-1	TRBJ2-7	TRBD1	TGCAGCGTAGCCCCCGGGACAGACCCTTACGAGCAGTACTTC	CSVAPGTDPYEQYF
-	TRBV5-6	TRBJ2-7	TRBD1	TGTGCCAGCAGCTTGGTTGGGACAGGGGCTTACGAGCAGTACTTC	CASSLVGTGAYEQYF
few	TRBV30	TRBJ1-2	-	TGTGCCTGGAGTGGAGCTACCCCAGGGAACTATGGCTACACCTTC	CAWSGATPGNYGYTF
few	TRBV29-1	TRBJ2-1	-	TGCAGCGACCGGAACAATGAGCAGTTCTTC	CSDRNNEQFF
once	TRBV11-3	TRBJ1-1	-	TGTGCCTGCGGGCCGGACACTGAAGCTTTCTTT	CACGPDTEAFF
-	TRBV10-2	TRBJ2-5	-	TGCGCCAGCAGTGACTATCGCCCCCGGGGAGAGACCCAGTACTTC	CASSDYRPRGETQYF
-	TRBV30	TRBJ2-1	TRBD2	TGTGCCTCCAATCCCGGACTAGGGGAGCAGTTCTTC	CASNPGLGEQFF
many	TRBV7-2	TRBJ1-6	TRBD1	TGTGCCAGCAGCTGGACAGGCAGCAATTCACCCCTCCACTTT	CASSWTGSNSPLHF
-	TRBV2	TRBJ1-6	-	TGTGCCAGCAGTGGGCCGGAGGTTAGTGGTTCACCCCTCCACTTT	CASSGPEVSGSPLHF
-	TRBV29-1	TRBJ2-1	-	TGCAGCGCCGGCGGGCGGGGATACAATGAGCAGTTCTTC	CSAGGRGYNEQFF
many	TRBV7-2	TRBJ2-1	-	TGTGCCAGCAGCAAGACAGCTTACAATGAGCAGTTCTTC	CASSKTAYNEQFF
-	TRBV10-1	TRBJ2-3	-	TGCGCCAGCAGTGCTGCAGTCTCCACAGATACGCAGTATTTT	CASSAAVSTDTQYF
-	TRBV5-1	TRBJ1-1	-	TGCGCCAGCAGCACCGTTACGAACACTGAAGCTTTCTTT	CASSTVTNTEAFF
-	TRBV19	TRBJ1-2	-	TGTGCCAGTTCAGGGCTACTTTATGGCTACACCTTC	CASSGLLYGYTF
-	TRBV29-1	TRBJ2-1	-	TGCAGCGTCGATTTGGGAAAGGGACTCCTAACCTACAATGAGCAGTTCTTC	CSVDLGKGLLTYNEQFF
-	TRBV2	TRBJ2-2	-	TGTGCCAGCAGGGGCGGGACGGCGAACACCGGGGAGCTGTTTTTT	CASRGGTANTGELFF
-	TRBV30	TRBJ2-1	-	TGTGCCTGGAGTATGGGGGTCTGGGACAATGAGCAGTTCTTC	CAWSMGVWDNEQFF
-	TRBV5-1	TRBJ2-2	TRBD2	TGCGCCAGCAGCCTTTCTAGCGGGGGGCGATCGAACACCGGGGAGCTGTTTTTT	CASSLSSGGRSNTGELFF
-	TRBV7-3	TRBJ1-1	-	TGTGCCAGCAGCAAGTGGCGGGCTTCTGAAGCTTTCTTT	CASSKWRASEAFF
-	TRBV4-1	TRBJ2-5	-	TGCGCCAGCAGCTGGGACCCACAGGAGACCCAGTACTTC	CASSWDPQETQYF
-	TRBV9	TRBJ1-2	-	TGTGCCAGCAGCGTAGCGACAGCTTATGGCTACACCTTC	CASSVATAYGYTF
-	TRBV9	TRBJ1-3	TRBD1	TGTGCCAGCAGCGCCGGGACAGACTCTGGAAACACCATATATTTT	CASSAGTDSGNTIYF
-	TRBV14	TRBJ1-6	-	TGTGCCAGCAGCCAAGGAAACAGGTGGAATTCACCCCTCCACTTT	CASSQGNRWNSPLHF
-	TRBV30	TRBJ2-7	TRBD1	TGTGCCTGGAAGACAGGGGATATTGAGTACTTC	CAWKTGDIEYF
once	TRBV9	TRBJ1-1	-	TGTGCCAGCAGCGTGGGGCAGGGGTCTATGAACACTGAAGCTTTCTTT	CASSVGQGSMNTEAFF
-	TRBV4-3	TRBJ1-5	TRBD1	TGCGCCAGCAGCCAAACAGGGGCTAGCAATCAGCCCCAGCATTTT	CASSQTGASNQPQHF
-	TRBV7-2	TRBJ2-5	-	TGTGCCAGCAGCCCGCTGGGGAAGACCCAGTACTTC	CASSPLGKTQYF
-	TRBV29-1	TRBJ2-1	TRBD2	TGCAGCGCCCGGACTAGCAACTACAATGAGCAGTTCTTC	CSARTSNYNEQFF
few	TRBV29-1	TRBJ1-2	-	TGCAGCGTTGAAGATATGAAGGCTTTTGGCTACACCTTC	CSVEDMKAFGYTF
-	TRBV5-6	TRBJ2-3	-	TGTGCCAGCAGCTCCCGGAGGGCCGATACGCAGTATTTT	CASSSRRADTQYF
-	TRBV30	TRBJ2-1	-	TGTGCCTGGAGTGTACGTCGGGACAATGAGCAGTTCTTC	CAWSVRRDNEQFF
-	TRBV19	TRBJ1-5	-	TGTGCCACCACGCCGACCCCCACAAATCAGCCCCAGCATTTT	CATTPTPTNQPQHF
-	TRBV29-1	TRBJ2-3	TRBD2	TGCAGCGGGGGCCGGGGGGGCCCCCCCGATACGCAGTATTTT	CSGGRGGPPDTQYF
-	TRBV7-8	TRBJ1-6	-	TGTGCCAGCAGCTTTCAAGTGAATTCACCCCTCCACTTT	CASSFQVNSPLHF
-	TRBV29-1	TRBJ2-5	-	TGCAGCGTTGTGCTCTATCAGGTCGGAGAGACCCAGTACTTC	CSVVLYQVGETQYF
-	TRBV30	TRBJ2-7	TRBD1	TGTGCCTGGTCAGGACAGGGGGACTACGAGCAGTACTTC	CAWSGQGDYEQYF
-	TRBV30	TRBJ1-1	-	TGTGCCTGGAGTGTCCAACAGGGTATCACTGAAGCTTTCTTT	CAWSVQQGITEAFF
-	TRBV7-2	TRBJ1-2	TRBD1	TGTGCCAGCAGCACGGGACAGCGTAACTATGGCTACACCTTC	CASSTGQRNYGYTF
few	TRBV29-1	TRBJ2-5	TRBD1	TGCAGCTCGGGACAGGGGGTTGAGACCCAGTACTTC	CSSGQGVETQYF
-	TRBV6-1	TRBJ1-2	TRBD1	TGTGCCAGCAGAGACAGGGGAAGCTATGGCTACACCTTC	CASRDRGSYGYTF
-	TRBV5-1	TRBJ1-2	-	TGCGCCAGCAGCCAAGGGACCGGACCTGGGAATGGCTACACCTTC	CASSQGTGPGNGYTF
-	TRBV10-2	TRBJ2-1	TRBD2	TGCGCCAGCAGTCCCACTAGCGGTGAGCAGTTCTTC	CASSPTSGEQFF
-	TRBV9	TRBJ1-5	-	TGTGCCAGCAGCCCGGACGTCTATAGCAATCAGCCCCAGCATTTT	CASSPDVYSNQPQHF